Below are 26 T cell receptor beta chains sequenced from a single sample in a study of T cells in Graves' hyperthyroidism and ophthalmopathy. The source material, RNA transcripts, was used to amplify TCR beta CDR3 regions. The TCR CDR3 first-round RT-PCR relied on the HTBI primer set. TCRdb fed the multiplex PCR reads into MiXCR, producing one record per CDR3 protein. The sample carries hundreds of thousands of distinct CDR3 sequences, roughly 19% recorded once. Sequenced input: blood. The receptors shown here come from a man in his fifties with Graves' ophthalmopathy.

The V and J genes are TRBV5-1 and TRBJ2-3; perhaps D is TRBD1 or TRBD2 (5 bases each). Trimming pared 3 bases from V and 8 bases from J, leaving 19 bases between. Germline lookup yields CDR1 SGHRS and CDR2 YFSETQ. The CDR3 has 15 amino acids. The CDR3 bases are TGCGCCAGCAGCTCGGACGGGGCCTTACATGGTACGCAGTATTTT. This sequence encodes CASSSDGALHGTQYF.

In the case of this clonotype: At one end, the junction sequence differs from germline, possibly due to a read error. The chain has TRBV4-1 and TRBJ1-2; possible D gene TRBD1, 6 bases. Germline values: CDR1 MGHRA, CDR2 YSYEKL. CDR3 length: 14 amino acids. CDR3 residues: CAGSPGGRGYGYTF. The CDR3 bases are TGCGCCGGCAGCCCTGGGGGGCGCGGCTATGGCTACACCTTC.

This clonotype showed up many times. This CDR3 is CASSFTSPHTDTQYF. The DNA of the CDR3 is TGTGCCAGCAGTTTCACTAGCCCCCACACAGATACGCAGTATTTT. V and J are TRBV28 and TRBJ2-3; tentative D call: TRBD2 (6 bases). The CDR3 has 15 residues. V lost 3 bases, J lost 2 bases, and 12 bases lay in between. Germline CDR1 and CDR2: MDHEN and SYDVKM.

This clonotype occurred a few times. The genes are TRBV5-4 and TRBJ1-1; 7 bases map to TRBD1. V lost 5 bases, J lost 1 base, and 2 bases stayed unmatched. Germline-derived CDR1 and CDR2 are SGHNT and YYREEE (reference sequence). The CDR3 extends over 13 amino acids. Here the CDR3 reads CASRHRGNTEAFF. The CDR3 DNA reads TGTGCCAGCAGGCACAGGGGGAACACTGAAGCTTTCTTT.

Ten or more counts support this clonotype. The chain joins TRBV3-1 to TRBJ2-2; D not resolved. The CDR3 is 14 amino acids. Trimming took off 4 bases at V and 1 base at J, with 7 bases between the two ends. The V gene's germline CDR1 is LGHDT and CDR2 YNNKEL (reference sequence). The CDR3 is CASSLNLNTGELFF. CDR3 nucleotide sequence: TGTGCCAGCAGCCTGAACCTGAACACCGGGGAGCTGTTTTTT.

This chain links TRBV5-1 with TRBJ2-1, with D perhaps TRBD2 (6 bases). The CDR3 sequence is 15 residues long. Per the germline V gene, CDR1 is SGHRS and CDR2 is YFSETQ. V lost 3 bases and J 4 bases, leaving 14 bases between the germline ends. The CDR3 reads CASSSTRGVYNEQFF. The CDR3 DNA sequence: TGCGCCAGCAGCTCGACTAGAGGTGTTTACAATGAGCAGTTCTTC.

The V gene is TRBV27, the J gene TRBJ1-6, with D possibly being TRBD1 (5 bases). CDR1 and CDR2 (germline): MNHEY, SMNVEV (reference sequence). This CDR3 contains 14 residues. V dropped 6 bases and J dropped 3 bases, with 9 bases sitting between them. The CDR3 here is CASRGGVYNSPLHF. In DNA form, the CDR3 reads TGTGCCAGCAGGGGAGGGGTCTATAATTCACCCCTCCACTTT.

This clonotype was found a few times. The V and J genes are TRBV27 and TRBJ1-6; the match to TRBD1 covers 9 bases. CDR1 is MNHEY and CDR2 is SMNVEV in the germline V gene (reference sequence). Germline trimming cut 5 bases from V and 8 bases from J; bases unmatched to any gene: 7. This CDR3 has 15 residues. CDR3 residues: CASSRGTGSYSPLHF. The CDR3 DNA reads as TGTGCCAGCAGTCGGGGGACAGGGTCATATTCACCCCTCCACTTT.

This clonotype appeared a few times. The DNA of the CDR3 is TGTGCCAGCAGCCTTTGGGGCGGAATACAAGAGACCCAGTACTTC. It specifies CASSLWGGIQETQYF. This rearrangement joins TRBV12-3 or TRBV12-4 to TRBJ2-5, with a weak D call TRBD1 (5 bases). The CDR3 consists of 15 residues. Trimming stripped 6 bases from V and 2 bases from J, with 16 bases between.

As regards this clonotype: The junction shows a germline mismatch at one end, possibly a read error. This rearrangement joins TRBV27 to TRBJ2-3; D is possibly TRBD2 (6 bases). This CDR3 is built from 16 residues. Germline values: CDR1 MNHEY, CDR2 SMNVEV (reference sequence). The CDR3 bases are TGTGCCAGCAGTTTATTGCCGGGGGAACGCACAGATGCGCAGTATTTT. This encodes CASSLLPGERTDAQYF.

This clonotype came up many times. The chain has TRBV5-6 and TRBJ2-7, with no clear D. V lost 3 bases, J lost 3 bases, and 4 bases lay in between. The CDR3 runs to 11 residues. The germline V gene has CDR1 SGHDT and CDR2 YYEEEE. CDR3 sequence reads: CASSWGYEQYF. The CDR3, as DNA: TGTGCCAGCAGCTGGGGCTACGAGCAGTACTTC.

This clonotype has ten or more counts. The V and J genes are TRBV2 and TRBJ2-7, with 8 nucleotides matching TRBD1. CDR3 length: 14 residues. Germline CDR1 reads SNHLY; CDR2 reads FYNNEI. After removal of 8 bases from V and 4 bases from J, the junction contained 10 bases not matched to a gene. The CDR3 region is CASLAQGAGYEQYF. In nucleotides, the CDR3 is TGTGCCAGCCTCGCGCAGGGGGCGGGTTACGAGCAGTACTTC. Full variable domain (outside the CDR3, taken from reference TRBV2 and TRBJ2-7): EPEVTQTPSHQVTQMGQEVILRCVPISNHLYFYWYRQILGQKVEFLVSFYNNEISEKSEIFDDQFSVERPDGSNFTLKIRSTKLEDSAMYFCASLAQGAGYEQYFGPGTRLTVT.

This clonotype has a handful of counts. J is TRBJ2-7 and V is TRBV25-1, with D possibly TRBD1 on 6 matching bases. The length of the CDR3 is 16 residues. Germline assignment: CDR1 MGHDK and CDR2 SYGVNS. Trimming left V 1 base short and J 6 bases short, with 19 bases between. The CDR3, as DNA: TGTGCCAGCAGTGAATTGGGTGGCAGACAGGTCGGCGAGCAGTACTTC. It yields the protein CASSELGGRQVGEQYF.

As to this clonotype: At one of its ends the junction is not consistent with the germline gene, which may arise from a read error. The V call is TRBV3-1, the J call TRBJ2-5, with 12 bases aligning to TRBD2. The length of the CDR3 is 15 residues. Germline V CDR1 and CDR2: LGHDT, YNNKEL (reference sequence). The CDR3 reads CASRTTSGRAETQYF. CDR3 DNA: TGCGCCAGCAGGACGACTAGCGGGAGAGCAGAGACCCAGTACTTC.

The rearrangement links TRBV4-1 to TRBJ2-1; D gene ambiguous. Trimming stripped 0 bases from V and 8 bases from J, with 11 bases between. CDR3 length equals 14 residues. Germline-derived CDR1 and CDR2 are MGHRA and YSYEKL. Here the CDR3 reads CASSQDLGWDEQFF. The CDR3, as DNA: TGCGCCAGCAGCCAAGATCTTGGGTGGGATGAGCAGTTCTTC.

This clonotype was seen a handful of times. The rearrangement uses TRBV20-1 and TRBJ2-7; D ambiguous. There are 11 residues in the CDR3. Germline loops: CDR1 DFQATT, CDR2 SNEGSKA (reference sequence). V gave up 4 bases and J gave up 2 bases, with 6 bases separating them. CDR3 amino acids: CSAKTAYEQYF. CDR3 nucleotides: TGCAGTGCTAAGACTGCCTACGAGCAGTACTTC.

This clonotype appeared many times. The chain carries TRBV11-2 and TRBJ2-3; either TRBD1 or TRBD2 may supply D (5 bases each). The V end was cut by 1 base, the J end by 1 base, with 15 bases between. The CDR3 covers 17 residues. Germline lookup yields CDR1 SGHAT and CDR2 FQNNGV. Here the CDR3 DNA reads TGTGCCAGCAGCTTAGGACGGGGCTCCCCTCGCACAGATACGCAGTATTTT. Translation: CASSLGRGSPRTDTQYF.

This clonotype was recorded a few times. This chain joins TRBV27 and TRBJ2-1; D may be TRBD1 or TRBD2 (5 bases each). CDR3 length: 17 amino acids. V lost 1 base, J lost 0 bases, and 13 bases lay in between. Germline V gene sequence: CDR1 MNHEY, CDR2 SMNVEV (reference sequence). In DNA, the CDR3 is TGTGCCAGCAGTTTATTTCCGGGGCAGAGCTCCTACAATGAGCAGTTCTTC. Encoded protein: CASSLFPGQSSYNEQFF.

This clonotype was detected ten times or more. The chain carries TRBV6-6 and TRBJ1-2; D is perhaps TRBD1 (5 bases). The CDR3 is made up of 15 amino acids. Germline V gene lookup returns CDR1 MNHNY and CDR2 SVGAGI (reference sequence). V lost 2 bases and J lost 2, with 12 bases in between. CDR3 in amino acids: CASSYGAGSNYGYTF. In DNA form, the CDR3 reads TGTGCCAGCAGTTACGGGGCAGGGTCAAACTATGGCTACACCTTC.

The sample holds a few counts of this clonotype. The chain has TRBV14 and TRBJ2-5; unclear D gene. This CDR3 has 14 amino acids. Germline values: CDR1 SGHDN, CDR2 FVKESK. Trimming left V 0 bases short and J 5 bases short, with 10 bases between. This chain's CDR3 is CASSQDIKGETQYF. The CDR3 DNA reads as TGTGCCAGCAGCCAAGACATAAAAGGGGAGACCCAGTACTTC. Full variable domain (outside the CDR3, taken from reference TRBV14 and TRBJ2-5): EAGVTQFPSHSVIEKGQTVTLRCDPISGHDNLYWYRRVMGKEIKFLLHFVKESKQDESGMPNNRFLAERTGGTYSTLKVQPAELEDSGVYFCASSQDIKGETQYFGPGTRLLVL.

This clonotype came up a few times. V is TRBV6-2 or TRBV6-3 and J is TRBJ1-1; perhaps TRBD1 as D (5 bases). Germline CDR1 is MNHEY and CDR2 is SVGEGT. The CDR3 runs 14 residues. With 0 bases removed from V and 1 base from J, the gap between germline ends came to 6 bases. The CDR3 DNA reads TGTGCCAGCAGTTACTCGACAGAGAACACTGAAGCTTTCTTT. This codes for CASSYSTENTEAFF.

The CDR3 spells CASSPLFSGDASYEQYF. DNA for the CDR3: TGTGCCAGCAGTCCCTTGTTTAGCGGGGATGCTTCCTACGAGCAGTACTTC. The J gene is TRBJ2-7, the V gene TRBV6-1; 8 positions match TRBD2. Losses at the gene ends were 5 bases for V and 1 base for J; bases not matched to a gene: 13. The length of the CDR3 is 17 residues. Germline values: CDR1 MNHNS, CDR2 SASEGT.

This clonotype was seen repeatedly, ten times or more. The V and J genes are TRBV7-6 and TRBJ2-1, with D perhaps being TRBD1 or TRBD2 (5 bases each). The CDR3 runs 16 residues. With 2 bases removed from V and 6 bases from J, the gap between germline ends came to 17 bases. In germline, CDR1 is SGHVS, CDR2 FNYEAQ. The CDR3 is CASSLSSWGSGNEQFF. For the CDR3, the DNA is TGTGCCAGCAGCTTAAGCTCCTGGGGGAGCGGCAATGAGCAGTTCTTC.

In this sample, this clonotype turned up many times. V usage is TRBV28 and J usage is TRBJ2-7; TRBD2 matches 8 bases. CDR1 is MDHEN, CDR2 SYDVKM, per germline. The length of the CDR3 is 16 residues. The J segment lost 6 bases and the V segment lost 2 bases, leaving 12 bases of the junction unmatched. CDR3 loop: CASSLEAAGALAEQYF. CDR3 DNA sequence: TGTGCCAGCAGTTTAGAGGCAGCGGGAGCTCTGGCCGAGCAGTACTTC.

A few counts support this clonotype. The chain recombines TRBV6-2 or TRBV6-3 with TRBJ2-7; D is possibly TRBD1 (5 bases). CDR3 length equals 11 residues. V lost 6 bases, J lost 4 bases, and 7 bases lay in between. CDR1 is MNHEY, CDR2 SVGEGT, per germline. CDR3 DNA: TGTGCCAGCAGGGCAGGGTACGAGCAGTACTTC. Amino acid sequence: CASRAGYEQYF.

With regard to this clonotype: An end of the junction does not agree with germline; a read error may underlie this. The rearrangement links TRBV5-1 to TRBJ2-2, with 9 bases that match TRBD1. This CDR3 has 16 residues. The germline CDR1 and CDR2 sequences are SGHRS and YFSETQ. The CDR3 here is CASSLDGTGFTRELFF. CDR3 DNA sequence: TGCGCCAGCAGCTTGGATGGGACAGGGTTCACCAGGGAGCTGTTTTTT.